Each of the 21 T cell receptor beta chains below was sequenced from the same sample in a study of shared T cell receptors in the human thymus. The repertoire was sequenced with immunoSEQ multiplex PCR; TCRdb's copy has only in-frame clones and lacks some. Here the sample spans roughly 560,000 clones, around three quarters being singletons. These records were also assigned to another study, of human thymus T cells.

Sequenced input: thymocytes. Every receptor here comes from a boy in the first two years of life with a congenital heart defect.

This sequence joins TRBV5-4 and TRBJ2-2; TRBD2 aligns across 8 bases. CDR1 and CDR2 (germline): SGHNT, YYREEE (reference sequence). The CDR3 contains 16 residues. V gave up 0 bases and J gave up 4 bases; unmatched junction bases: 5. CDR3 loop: CASSLVGSGGTGELFF. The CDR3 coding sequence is TGTGCCAGCAGCTTGGTCGGGAGCGGGGGCACCGGGGAGCTGTTTTTT. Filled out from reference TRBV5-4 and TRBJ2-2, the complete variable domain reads ETGVTQSPTHLIKTRGQQVTLRCSSQSGHNTVSWYQQALGQGPQFIFQYYREEENGRGNFPPRFSGLQFPNYSSELNVNALELDDSALYLCASSLVGSGGTGELFFGEGSRLTVL.

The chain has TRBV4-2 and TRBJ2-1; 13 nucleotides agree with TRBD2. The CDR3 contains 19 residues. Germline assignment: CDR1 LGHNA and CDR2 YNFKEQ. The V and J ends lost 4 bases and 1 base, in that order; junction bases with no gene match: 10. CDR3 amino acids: CASSRLRTSGRRSYNEQFF. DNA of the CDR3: TGTGCCAGCAGCCGCCTAAGGACTAGCGGGAGAAGGTCCTACAATGAGCAGTTCTTC.

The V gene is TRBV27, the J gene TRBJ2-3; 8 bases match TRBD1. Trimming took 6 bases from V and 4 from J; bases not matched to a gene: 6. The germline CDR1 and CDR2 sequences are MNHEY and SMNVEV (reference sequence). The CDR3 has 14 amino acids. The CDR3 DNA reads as TGTGCCAGCAGAGCGAGACAGGGGTCAGATACGCAGTATTTT. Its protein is CASRARQGSDTQYF.

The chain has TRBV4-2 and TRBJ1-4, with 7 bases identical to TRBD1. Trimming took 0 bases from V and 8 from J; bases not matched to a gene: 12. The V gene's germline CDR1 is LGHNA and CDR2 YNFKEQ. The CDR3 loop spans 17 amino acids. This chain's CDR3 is CASSQDTIQGPGEKLFF. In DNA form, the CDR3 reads TGTGCCAGCAGCCAAGACACGATACAGGGGCCTGGGGAAAAACTGTTTTTT.

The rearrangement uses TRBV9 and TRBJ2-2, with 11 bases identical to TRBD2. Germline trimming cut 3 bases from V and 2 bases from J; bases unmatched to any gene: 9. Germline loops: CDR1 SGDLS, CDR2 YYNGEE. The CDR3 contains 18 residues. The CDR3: CASSAGTSGLVNTGELFF. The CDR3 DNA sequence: TGTGCCAGCAGCGCGGGGACTAGCGGTCTGGTAAACACCGGGGAGCTGTTTTTT. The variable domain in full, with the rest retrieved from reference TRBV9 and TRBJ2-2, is DSGVTQTPKHLITATGQRVTLRCSPRSGDLSVYWYQQSLDQGLQFLIQYYNGEERAKGNILERFSAQQFPDLHSELNLSSLELGDSALYFCASSAGTSGLVNTGELFFGEGSRLTVL.

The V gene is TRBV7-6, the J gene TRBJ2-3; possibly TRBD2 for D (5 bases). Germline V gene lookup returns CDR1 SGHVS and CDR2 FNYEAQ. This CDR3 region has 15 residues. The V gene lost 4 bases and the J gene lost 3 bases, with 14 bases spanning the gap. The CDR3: CASSSPAGRTDTQYF. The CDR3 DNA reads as TGTGCCAGCAGCTCGCCCGCGGGCCGTACAGATACGCAGTATTTT. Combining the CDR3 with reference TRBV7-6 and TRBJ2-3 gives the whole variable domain GAGVSQSPRYKVTKRGQDVALRCDPISGHVSLYWYRQALGQGPEFLTYFNYEAQQDKSGLPNDRFSAERPEGSISTLTIQRTEQRDSAMYRCASSSPAGRTDTQYFGPGTRLTVL.

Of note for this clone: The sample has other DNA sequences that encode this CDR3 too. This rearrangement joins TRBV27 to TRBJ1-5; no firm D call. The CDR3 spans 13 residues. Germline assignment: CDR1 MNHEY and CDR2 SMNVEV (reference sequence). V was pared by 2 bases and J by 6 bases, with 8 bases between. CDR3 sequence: CASSLTPGQPQHF. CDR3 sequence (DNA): TGTGCCAGCAGTTTAACCCCCGGTCAGCCCCAGCATTTT.

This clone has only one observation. The DNA for the CDR3 is TGTGCCAGCAGTGCCCTAGCGGGAGCACTCCATGAGCAGTTCTTC. It is translated as CASSALAGALHEQFF. The chain links TRBV2 to TRBJ2-1; 10 bases agree with TRBD2. This CDR3 is 15 amino acids long. The germline gives CDR1 SNHLY, CDR2 FYNNEI. V lost 4 bases to trimming and J lost 8 bases; unmatched junction nucleotides: 8.

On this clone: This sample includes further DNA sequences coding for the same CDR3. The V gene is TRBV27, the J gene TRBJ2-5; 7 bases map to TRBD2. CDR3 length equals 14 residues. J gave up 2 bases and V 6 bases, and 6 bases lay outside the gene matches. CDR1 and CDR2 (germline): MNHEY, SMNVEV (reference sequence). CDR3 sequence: CASSPTSVQETQYF. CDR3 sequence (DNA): TGTGCCAGCAGCCCCACTAGCGTACAAGAGACCCAGTACTTC.

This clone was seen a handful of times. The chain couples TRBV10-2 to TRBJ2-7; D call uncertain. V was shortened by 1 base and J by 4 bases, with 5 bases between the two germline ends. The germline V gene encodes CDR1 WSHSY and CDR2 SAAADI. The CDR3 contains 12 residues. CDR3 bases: TGCGCCAGCAGTGAGTTGACTTACGAGCAGTACTTC. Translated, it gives CASSELTYEQYF.

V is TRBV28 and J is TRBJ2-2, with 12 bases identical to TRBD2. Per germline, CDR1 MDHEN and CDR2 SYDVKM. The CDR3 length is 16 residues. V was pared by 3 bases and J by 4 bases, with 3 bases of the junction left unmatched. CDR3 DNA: TGTGCCAGCAGTTTCAGACTAGCGGGGGCCACCGGGGAGCTGTTTTTT. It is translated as CASSFRLAGATGELFF.

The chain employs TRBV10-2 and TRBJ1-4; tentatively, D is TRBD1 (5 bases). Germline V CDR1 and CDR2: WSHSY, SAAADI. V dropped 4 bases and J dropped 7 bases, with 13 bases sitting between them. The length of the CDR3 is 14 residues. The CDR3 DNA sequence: TGCGCCAGCAGTGTGGGGCCTAAGGGTGAAAAACTGTTTTTT. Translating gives CASSVGPKGEKLFF.

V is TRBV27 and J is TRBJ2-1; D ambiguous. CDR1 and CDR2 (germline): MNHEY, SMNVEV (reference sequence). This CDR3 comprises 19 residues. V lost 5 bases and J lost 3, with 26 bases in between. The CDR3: CASSPTPVVRRGSYNEQFF. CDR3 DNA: TGTGCCAGCAGTCCAACTCCGGTGGTACGCCGAGGCAGCTACAATGAGCAGTTCTTC.

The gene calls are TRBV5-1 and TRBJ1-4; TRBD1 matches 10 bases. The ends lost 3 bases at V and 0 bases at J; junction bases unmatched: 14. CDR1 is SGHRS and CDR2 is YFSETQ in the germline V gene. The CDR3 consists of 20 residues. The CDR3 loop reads CASSSATPPGQGPTNEKLFF. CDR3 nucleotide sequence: TGCGCCAGCAGCTCAGCAACTCCTCCGGGACAGGGGCCAACTAATGAAAAACTGTTTTTT.

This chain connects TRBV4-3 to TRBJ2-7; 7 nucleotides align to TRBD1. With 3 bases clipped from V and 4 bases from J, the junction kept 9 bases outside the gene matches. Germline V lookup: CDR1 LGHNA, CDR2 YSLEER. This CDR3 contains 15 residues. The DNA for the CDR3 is TGCGCCAGCAGCCACCGGACAGGTGAAATATACGAGCAGTACTTC. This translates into CASSHRTGEIYEQYF.

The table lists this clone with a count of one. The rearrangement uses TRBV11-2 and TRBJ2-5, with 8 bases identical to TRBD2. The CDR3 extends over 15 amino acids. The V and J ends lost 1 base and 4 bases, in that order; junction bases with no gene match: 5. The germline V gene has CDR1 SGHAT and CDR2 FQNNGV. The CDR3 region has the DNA TGTGCCAGCAGCTTAGTGAGCGGGAGATTAGAGACCCAGTACTTC. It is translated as CASSLVSGRLETQYF.

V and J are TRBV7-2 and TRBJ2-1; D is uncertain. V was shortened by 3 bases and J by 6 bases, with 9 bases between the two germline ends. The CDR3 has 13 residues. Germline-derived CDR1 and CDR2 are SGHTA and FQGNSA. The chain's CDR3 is CASSFQPGNEQFF. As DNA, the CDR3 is TGTGCCAGCAGCTTCCAGCCGGGCAATGAGCAGTTCTTC. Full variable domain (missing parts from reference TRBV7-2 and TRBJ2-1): GAGVSQSPSNKVTEKGKDVELRCDPISGHTALYWYRQSLGQGLEFLIYFQGNSAPDKSGLPSDRFSAERTGGSVSTLTIQRTQQEDSAVYLCASSFQPGNEQFFGPGTRLTVL.

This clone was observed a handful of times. The CDR3 sequence is CASSGQADSNEKLFF. DNA of the CDR3: TGTGCCAGCAGCGGACAGGCGGACTCTAATGAAAAACTGTTTTTT. The V call is TRBV6-5, the J call TRBJ1-4; 7 nucleotides line up with TRBD1. The CDR3 extends over 15 amino acids. Germline V gene sequence: CDR1 MNHEY, CDR2 SVGAGI. V shed 6 bases, J shed 3 bases, and the junction held 7 bases outside the gene matches.

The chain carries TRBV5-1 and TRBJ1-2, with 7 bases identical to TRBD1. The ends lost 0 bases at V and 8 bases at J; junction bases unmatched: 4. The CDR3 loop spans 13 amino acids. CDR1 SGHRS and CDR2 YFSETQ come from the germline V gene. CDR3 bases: TGCGCCAGCAGCTTGGACAGGGGAGAAGGCTACACCTTC. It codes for CASSLDRGEGYTF.

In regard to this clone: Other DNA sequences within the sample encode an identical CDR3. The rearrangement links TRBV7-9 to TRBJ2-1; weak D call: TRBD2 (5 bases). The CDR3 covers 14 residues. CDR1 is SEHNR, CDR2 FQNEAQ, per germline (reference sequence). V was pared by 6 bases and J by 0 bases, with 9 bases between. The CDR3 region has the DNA TGTGCCAGCAGTCTAGCCGGCTCCTACAATGAGCAGTTCTTC. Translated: CASSLAGSYNEQFF. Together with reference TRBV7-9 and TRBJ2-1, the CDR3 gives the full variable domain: DTGVSQNPRHKITKRGQNVTFRCDPISEHNRLYWYRQTLGQGPEFLTYFQNEAQLEKSRLLSDRFSAERPKGSFSTLEIQRTEQGDSAMYLCASSLAGSYNEQFFGPGTRLTVL.

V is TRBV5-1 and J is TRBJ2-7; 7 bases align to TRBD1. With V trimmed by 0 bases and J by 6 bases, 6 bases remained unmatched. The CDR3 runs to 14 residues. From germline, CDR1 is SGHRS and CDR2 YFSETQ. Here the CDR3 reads CASSLEGTGAEQYF. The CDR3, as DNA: TGCGCCAGCAGCTTGGAAGGTACAGGGGCCGAGCAGTACTTC.